In this sample, the clone carrying this T cell receptor (beta chain) turned up a few times. It was genomic DNA that served as the template for profiling TCR beta VDJ and CDR3. TCRdb re-derived calls from the reads in MiXCR, one entry per CDR3 protein. The table includes about 70,000 distinct CDR3 sequences, 45% to 55% detected once. This entry belongs to a study of CD8+CD57+ T cells in acquired aplastic anemia. Overall study: Each DNA sample taken from sorted CD4+ and CD8+ cells came to 3 to 4 ug on average.

The CDR3 consists of 13 residues. V gave up 5 bases and J gave up 12 bases, with 14 bases separating them. The V gene's germline CDR1 is SGHAT and CDR2 FQDESV (reference sequence). This chain links TRBV11-1 with TRBJ1-6; no firm D call. The receptor was derived from a human donor in good health, serving as a control. The sequenced sample was sorted CD4+, CD8+, or CD8+CD57+ T cells (not recorded which) from PBMCs. CDR3 amino acids: CASSTGEMGPLHF. The CDR3 nucleotides read TGTGCCAGCAGCACTGGGGAAATGGGACCCCTCCACTTT.